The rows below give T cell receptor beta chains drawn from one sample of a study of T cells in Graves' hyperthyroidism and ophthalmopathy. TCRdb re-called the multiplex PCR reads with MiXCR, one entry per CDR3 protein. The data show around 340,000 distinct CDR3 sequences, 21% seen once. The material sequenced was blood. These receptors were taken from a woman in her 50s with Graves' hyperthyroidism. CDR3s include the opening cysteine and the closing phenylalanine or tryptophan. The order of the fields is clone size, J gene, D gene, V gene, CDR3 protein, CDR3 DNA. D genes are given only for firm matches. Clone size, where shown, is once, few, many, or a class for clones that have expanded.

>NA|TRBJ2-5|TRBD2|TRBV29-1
CSVVLPYAGGQETQYF
TGCAGCGTTGTTCTCCCCTACGCGGGGGGCCAAGAGACCCAGTACTTC
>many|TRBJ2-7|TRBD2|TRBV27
CASRVAGSNEQYF
TGTGCCAGCAGGGTAGCGGGAAGTAACGAGCAGTACTTC
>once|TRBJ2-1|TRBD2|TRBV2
CASSESSGSDEQFF
TGTGCCAGCAGTGAATCGAGCGGGAGCGATGAGCAGTTCTTC
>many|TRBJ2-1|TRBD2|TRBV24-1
CATSDPGTSGAPSDEQFF
TGTGCCACCAGTGATCCCGGGACTAGCGGAGCACCTTCGGATGAGCAGTTCTTC
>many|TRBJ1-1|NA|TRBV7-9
CASSLKSGSLEAFF
TGTGCCAGCAGCTTAAAATCGGGGTCCCTTGAAGCTTTCTTT
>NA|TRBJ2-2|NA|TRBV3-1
CASSLLQGGELFF
TGTGCCAGCAGCCTTCTTCAAGGTGGGGAGCTGTTTTTT
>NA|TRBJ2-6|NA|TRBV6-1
CASSTLSGANVLTF
TGTGCCAGCAGTACACTTTCTGGGGCCAACGTCCTGACTTTC
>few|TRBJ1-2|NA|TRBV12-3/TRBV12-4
CASSLEGSGSRGYTF
TGTGCCAGCAGTTTAGAGGGTTCAGGGTCGAGGGGCTACACCTTC
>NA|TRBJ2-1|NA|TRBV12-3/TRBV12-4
CATSDSAGGPYNEQFF
TGTGCCACCAGTGATTCGGCCGGGGGCCCTTACAATGAGCAGTTCTTC
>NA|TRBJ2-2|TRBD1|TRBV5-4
CASSTDRPWTGELFF
TGTGCCAGCAGCACGGACAGGCCTTGGACCGGGGAGCTGTTTTTT
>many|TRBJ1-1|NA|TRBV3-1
CASSQDLRGWNTEAFF
TGTGCCAGCAGCCAAGATCTCAGGGGTTGGAACACTGAAGCTTTCTTT
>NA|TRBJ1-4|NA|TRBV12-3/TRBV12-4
CASSLREGGEKLFF
TGTGCCAGCAGTTTGAGGGAGGGGGGTGAAAAACTGTTTTTT
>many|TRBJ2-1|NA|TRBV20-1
CGGVSRYNEQFF
TGCGGCGGGGTCTCTCGCTACAATGAGCAGTTCTTC
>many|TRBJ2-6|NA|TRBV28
CASSPTGNGANVLTF
TGTGCCAGCAGTCCCACAGGGAACGGGGCCAACGTCCTGACTTTC
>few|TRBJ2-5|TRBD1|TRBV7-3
CASSLTPNRGTGKETQYF
TGTGCCAGCAGCTTAACCCCTAACCGCGGGACAGGAAAAGAGACCCAGTACTTC
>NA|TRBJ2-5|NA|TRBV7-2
CASSWWQETQYF
TGTGCCAGCAGCTGGTGGCAAGAGACCCAGTACTTC
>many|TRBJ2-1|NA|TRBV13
CASSLGGRPYNEQFF
TGTGCCAGCAGCTTAGGCGGGAGACCCTACAATGAGCAGTTCTTC
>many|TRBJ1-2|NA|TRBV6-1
CASSEAGRSMAGYTF
TGTGCCAGCAGTGAAGCAGGCCGCTCTATGGCCGGCTACACCTTC
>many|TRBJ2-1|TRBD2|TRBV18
CASSKRGSSYNEQFF
TGTGCCAGCTCAAAGCGGGGGAGCTCCTACAATGAGCAGTTCTTC
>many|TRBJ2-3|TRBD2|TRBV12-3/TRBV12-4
CASSLGLAGVDTQYF
TGTGCCAGCAGTTTAGGACTAGCGGGAGTGGATACGCAGTATTTT
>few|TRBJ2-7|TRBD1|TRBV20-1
CSARTSGQRRPYEQYF
TGCAGTGCTAGAACCTCGGGACAGAGAAGACCCTACGAGCAGTACTTC
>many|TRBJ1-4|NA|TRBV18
CASSPGTTNEKLFF
TGTGCCAGCTCACCGGGGACAACTAATGAAAAACTGTTTTTT
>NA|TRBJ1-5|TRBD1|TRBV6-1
CASSSDRAVGNQPQHF
TGTGCCAGCAGTTCCGACAGGGCCGTTGGCAATCAGCCCCAGCATTTT
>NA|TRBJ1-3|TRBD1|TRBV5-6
CASSPWDGSSGKRQGGSGNTIYF
TGTGCCAGCAGCCCATGGGACGGTAGCTCTGGAAAACGACAGGGCGGATCTGGAAACACCATATATTTT
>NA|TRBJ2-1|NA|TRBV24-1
CATSEVDSSYNEQFF
TGTGCCACCAGTGAGGTGGACAGCTCCTACAATGAGCAGTTCTTC
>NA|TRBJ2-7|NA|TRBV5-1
CASSSTGEQYF
TGCGCCAGCAGCTCCACAGGCGAGCAGTACTTC
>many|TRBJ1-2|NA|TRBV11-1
CASSSPSGVDGYTF
TGTGCCAGCAGCTCCCCGTCGGGGGTGGATGGCTACACCTTC
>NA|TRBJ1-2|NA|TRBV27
CASSPQWDTYGYTF
TGTGCCAGCAGTCCTCAGTGGGACACCTATGGCTACACCTTC
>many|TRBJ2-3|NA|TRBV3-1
CASSLARGLGNTQYF
TGTGCCAGCAGTCTAGCTAGGGGTTTGGGAAATACGCAGTATTTT
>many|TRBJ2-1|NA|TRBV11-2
CASSPQDYNEQFF
TGTGCCAGCAGCCCGCAGGATTACAATGAGCAGTTCTTC
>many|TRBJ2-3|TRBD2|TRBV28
CASSLIAGETQYF
TGTGCCAGCAGTCTCATTGCGGGGGAAACGCAGTATTTT